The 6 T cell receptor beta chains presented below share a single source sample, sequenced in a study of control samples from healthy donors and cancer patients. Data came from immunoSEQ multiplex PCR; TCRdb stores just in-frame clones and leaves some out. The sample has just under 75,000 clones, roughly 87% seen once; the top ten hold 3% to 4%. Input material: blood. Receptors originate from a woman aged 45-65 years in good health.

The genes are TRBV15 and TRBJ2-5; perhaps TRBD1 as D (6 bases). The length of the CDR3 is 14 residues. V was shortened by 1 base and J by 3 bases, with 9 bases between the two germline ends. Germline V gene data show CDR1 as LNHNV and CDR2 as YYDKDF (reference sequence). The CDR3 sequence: CATSRAGTKETQYF. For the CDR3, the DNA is TGTGCCACCAGCAGAGCCGGGACAAAAGAGACCCAGTACTTC.

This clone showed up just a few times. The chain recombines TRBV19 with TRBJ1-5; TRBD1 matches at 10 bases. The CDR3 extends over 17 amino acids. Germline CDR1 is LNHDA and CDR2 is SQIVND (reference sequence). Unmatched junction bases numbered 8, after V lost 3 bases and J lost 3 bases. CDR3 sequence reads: CASSIGGQGRFNQPQHF. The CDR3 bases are TGTGCCAGTAGTATCGGGGGACAGGGGCGCTTCAATCAGCCCCAGCATTTT.

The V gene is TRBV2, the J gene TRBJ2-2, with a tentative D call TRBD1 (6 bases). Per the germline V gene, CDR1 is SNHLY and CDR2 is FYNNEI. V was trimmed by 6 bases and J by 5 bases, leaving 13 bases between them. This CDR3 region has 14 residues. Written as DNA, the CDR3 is TGTGCCAGCAGGGGAACAGGGCAAACCGGGGAGCTGTTTTTT. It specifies CASRGTGQTGELFF.

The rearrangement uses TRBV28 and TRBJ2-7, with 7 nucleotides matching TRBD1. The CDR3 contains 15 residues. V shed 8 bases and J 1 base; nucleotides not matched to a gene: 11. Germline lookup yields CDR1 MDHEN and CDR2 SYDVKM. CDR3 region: CASGENRGRSYEQYF. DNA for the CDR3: TGTGCCAGCGGGGAAAACAGGGGACGGTCCTACGAGCAGTACTTC.

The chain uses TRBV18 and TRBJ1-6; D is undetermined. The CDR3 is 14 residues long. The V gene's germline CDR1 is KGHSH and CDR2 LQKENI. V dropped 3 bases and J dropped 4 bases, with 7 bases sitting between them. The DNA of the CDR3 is TGTGCCAGCTCACCCCCCGAGTATAATTCACCCCTCCACTTT. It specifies CASSPPEYNSPLHF.

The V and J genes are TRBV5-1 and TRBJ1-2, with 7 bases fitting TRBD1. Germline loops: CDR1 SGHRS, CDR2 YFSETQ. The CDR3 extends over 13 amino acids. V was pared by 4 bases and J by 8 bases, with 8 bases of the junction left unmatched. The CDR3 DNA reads TGCGCCAGCAGCCCGACAGGGCGGGAAGGCTACACCTTC. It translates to CASSPTGREGYTF.